A single sample gave rise to the 17 T cell receptor beta chains below, sequenced in a study of shared clonotypes between healthy human individuals. Assay used: immunoSEQ multiplex PCR; TCRdb lists only in-frame clones, some missing. Of over a million clones listed, around 95% were seen once; the top ten hold 1% to 1.5%. Sequenced material: naive CD4+ T cells sorted from blood. As for subset: CD45RA+ positively selected. Source of these receptors: a man aged 25 to 45 in good health.

The CDR3 sequence: CASSLQTGYNEQFF. The CDR3 DNA is TGTGCCAGCAGCTTACAAACGGGCTACAATGAGCAGTTCTTC. The V call is TRBV7-2, the J call TRBJ2-1; D not certain. Germline V gene lookup returns CDR1 SGHTA and CDR2 FQGNSA. Trimming cost V 2 bases and J 3 bases, with 8 bases left between them. The length of the CDR3 is 14 residues.

The chain has TRBV11-2 and TRBJ1-5, with D hard to call. The CDR3 spans 11 residues. V dropped 4 bases and J dropped 10 bases, with 8 bases sitting between them. CDR1 is SGHAT and CDR2 is FQNNGV in the germline V gene. Here the CDR3 DNA reads TGTGCCAGCAGCTCGTCTGGACCCCAGCATTTT. Encoded protein: CASSSSGPQHF. Based on the CDR3 plus reference TRBV11-2 and TRBJ1-5, the full variable domain is EAGVAQSPRYKIIEKRQSVAFWCNPISGHATLYWYQQILGQGPKLLIQFQNNGVVDDSQLPKDRFSAERLKGVDSTLKIQPAKLEDSAVYLCASSSSGPQHFGDGTRLSIL.

The chain carries TRBV6-1 and TRBJ1-2, with a possible D match to TRBD1 (6 bases). Trimming took off 5 bases at V and 3 bases at J, with 13 bases between the two ends. Germline V gene data show CDR1 as MNHNS and CDR2 as SASEGT. The CDR3 has 14 residues. The CDR3 sequence is CASSLPGQDYGYTF. Written as DNA, the CDR3 is TGTGCCAGCAGTCTCCCGGGACAAGACTATGGCTACACCTTC.

The rearrangement links TRBV20-1 to TRBJ2-7; D uncertain. The CDR3 has 11 amino acids. V was shortened by 3 bases and J by 5 bases, with 8 bases between the two germline ends. Germline assignment: CDR1 DFQATT and CDR2 SNEGSKA (reference sequence). The CDR3 spells CSASEAHEQYF. CDR3 DNA sequence: TGCAGTGCTAGTGAGGCCCACGAGCAGTACTTC.

This clone was detected only once. V usage is TRBV9 and J usage is TRBJ2-6; the D is unclear. The ends were cut back, 3 bases at V and 4 bases at J, with 8 bases in the middle. The CDR3 has 14 residues. Germline loops: CDR1 SGDLS, CDR2 YYNGEE. CDR3 coding DNA: TGTGCCAGCAGCGCCCCCCCGGGGGCCAACGTCCTGACTTTC. Its protein product is CASSAPPGANVLTF.

The chain links TRBV7-9 to TRBJ2-1; D gene unclear. This CDR3 comprises 13 residues. Deletions cut 5 bases from V and 4 bases from J, with 9 bases between. Germline lookup yields CDR1 SEHNR and CDR2 FQNEAQ (reference sequence). The CDR3 bases are TGTGCCAGCAGCCCGTCACAGTACAATGAGCAGTTCTTC. This gives the protein CASSPSQYNEQFF.

The genes are TRBV5-1 and TRBJ1-2, with D unresolved. The length of the CDR3 is 14 residues. CDR1 and CDR2 from the germline V gene are SGHRS and YFSETQ. With 3 bases removed from V and 2 bases from J, the gap between germline ends came to 11 bases. CDR3 nucleotide sequence: TGCGCCAGCAGCTCCGAGGCGGGCAACTATGGCTACACCTTC. Translating gives CASSSEAGNYGYTF.

This clone was counted a single time. At one end the junction does not follow the germline gene, possibly because of a read error. The CDR3 spells CASNLSRDTTYEQYF. CDR3 sequence (DNA): TGCGCCAGCAACTTGAGCCGGGACACCACCTACGAGCAGTACTTC. The chain recombines TRBV5-1 with TRBJ2-7, with D tentatively TRBD1 (6 bases). The CDR3 runs to 15 residues. Germline-derived CDR1 and CDR2 are SGHRS and YFSETQ.

The chain uses TRBV5-1 and TRBJ2-1; 7 bases match TRBD2. Germline values: CDR1 SGHRS, CDR2 YFSETQ. The CDR3 covers 15 residues. Trimming removed 3 bases from V and 0 bases from J; junction bases left unmatched: 3. CDR3: CASSSSGNSYNEQFF. As DNA, the CDR3 is TGCGCCAGCAGCTCCAGCGGGAACTCCTACAATGAGCAGTTCTTC.

The chain's CDR3 is CASSGVAPYNEQFF. The DNA for the CDR3 is TGTGCCAGCAGCGGAGTGGCCCCCTACAATGAGCAGTTCTTC. The chain joins TRBV9 to TRBJ2-1; D gene uncertain. With 3 bases removed from V and 2 bases from J, the gap between germline ends came to 9 bases. Germline CDR1 reads SGDLS; CDR2 reads YYNGEE. CDR3 length: 14 residues.

The chain carries TRBV2 and TRBJ2-5; 9 bases are shared with TRBD1. The CDR3 has 14 residues. Germline CDR1 reads SNHLY; CDR2 reads FYNNEI. V lost 7 bases and J lost 7; bases outside the gene matches: 10. As DNA, the CDR3 is TGTGCCAGCACCCGCGACAGGGGGAGTTGGACCCAGTACTTC. It yields the protein CASTRDRGSWTQYF.

There are a few counts of this clone. The V and J genes are TRBV10-3 and TRBJ1-5; TRBD1 is a possible D gene (6 bases). Germline CDR1 is ENHRY and CDR2 is SYGVKD. The CDR3 covers 14 residues. V was cut by 4 bases and J by 0 bases, with 7 bases left in between. The CDR3 DNA is TGTGCCATCAGTGGGACAGATAGCAATCAGCCCCAGCATTTT. The encoded protein is CAISGTDSNQPQHF.

CDR3 nucleotide sequence: TGCGCCAGCAGGAGGACAGATACGCAGTATTTT. Amino acid sequence: CASRRTDTQYF. The genes are TRBV10-2 and TRBJ2-3; no reliable D call. The ends were cut back, 6 bases at V and 3 bases at J, with 4 bases in the middle. CDR1 and CDR2 (germline): WSHSY, SAAADI. CDR3 length equals 11 residues.

The chain combines TRBV6-1 with TRBJ2-5; D possibly corresponds to TRBD2 (5 bases). The CDR3 has 15 amino acids. Between the trimmed V and J ends, which lost 0 bases and 4 bases, there was a span of 12 bases. Per germline, CDR1 MNHNS and CDR2 SASEGT. Written as DNA, the CDR3 is TGTGCCAGCAGTGAAGCTCCTAGCATAAGAGAGACCCAGTACTTC. Protein sequence: CASSEAPSIRETQYF.

The rearrangement joins TRBV2 to TRBJ2-1, with a weak D call TRBD2 (6 bases). V lost 5 bases, J lost 3 bases, and 17 bases lay in between. Looked up from germline, CDR1 is SNHLY and CDR2 is FYNNEI. CDR3 length: 16 residues. CDR3: CASSWDGGDHYNEQFF. The CDR3 DNA follows: TGTGCCAGCAGTTGGGATGGCGGGGACCACTACAATGAGCAGTTCTTC.

This sequence joins TRBV5-1 and TRBJ1-5; D gene uncertain. The ends were cut back, 4 bases at V and 3 bases at J, with 8 bases in the middle. Per germline, CDR1 SGHRS and CDR2 YFSETQ. This CDR3 is 13 amino acids long. CDR3 nucleotides: TGCGCCAGCAGCGAGGCTCCCAATCAGCCCCAGCATTTT. Protein product: CASSEAPNQPQHF.

This chain uses TRBV12-2 with TRBJ2-7; the table's D call, TRBD1, was not checked against the DNA. TRBV12-2 is reported as a pseudogene. This CDR3 comprises 14 residues. CDR3 in amino acids: CASRLHIRTYEQYF. In DNA form, the CDR3 reads TGTGCAAGTCGCCTCCACATCCGAACCTACGAGCAGTACTTC.